These 13 T cell receptor beta chains were all obtained from the same sample, sequenced in a study of blood T cell repertoires in COVID-19. The data were produced by immunoSEQ multiplex PCR, yet TCRdb's version contains in-frame clones alone and is incomplete. The sample has 330,000 or so clones, 70% to 90% seen once. The sequenced material came from PBMCs or T cells enriched from blood (not recorded which). The source of these receptors is a man between 35 and 55 years old in a cohort exposed to, infected with or recovered from COVID-19 (not recorded which).

The rearrangement uses TRBV7-9 and TRBJ2-2, with D maybe TRBD2 (6 bases). The CDR3 extends over 17 amino acids. CDR1 SEHNR and CDR2 FQNEAQ come from the germline V gene (reference sequence). V dropped 3 bases and J dropped 2 bases, with 16 bases sitting between them. The CDR3 sequence: CASSLFPGTSNTGELFF. The CDR3 coding sequence is TGTGCCAGCAGCTTGTTCCCCGGGACTTCTAACACCGGGGAGCTGTTTTTT.

The chain's CDR3 is CASSAWTSGLSYEQYF. The CDR3 DNA reads as TGTGCCAGCAGCGCCTGGACTAGCGGGCTCTCCTACGAGCAGTACTTC. This chain links TRBV13 with TRBJ2-7; 11 nucleotides line up with TRBD2. Germline assignment: CDR1 PRHDT and CDR2 FYEKMQ (reference sequence). This CDR3 contains 16 residues. J lost 0 bases, V lost 5 bases, and 6 bases had no gene match.

The V and J genes are TRBV5-1 and TRBJ1-1, with TRBD1 as a possible D gene (6 bases). This CDR3 spans 13 amino acids. Germline V gene sequence: CDR1 SGHRS, CDR2 YFSETQ. V lost 4 bases to trimming and J lost 1 base, with 8 bases between them. Written as DNA, the CDR3 is TGCGCCAGCAGCGTGGACAGGAACACTGAAGCTTTCTTT. Translation gives CASSVDRNTEAFF. The whole variable domain, remainder taken from reference TRBV5-1 and TRBJ1-1, is KAGVTQTPRYLIKTRGQQVTLSCSPISGHRSVSWYQQTPGQGLQFLFEYFSETQRNKGNFPGRFSGRQFSNSRSEMNVSTLELGDSALYLCASSVDRNTEAFFGQGTRLTVV.

J is TRBJ1-6 and V is TRBV2, with D maybe TRBD1 (6 bases). Germline CDR1 is SNHLY and CDR2 is FYNNEI. Trimming pared 6 bases from V and 10 bases from J, leaving 16 bases between. The CDR3 contains 14 residues. CDR3 nucleotides: TGTGCCAGCAGGCCGGACAGAGACGGGTCACCCCTCCACTTT. Translating gives CASRPDRDGSPLHF.

The chain has TRBV30 and TRBJ1-4; 10 nucleotides match TRBD1. CDR1 GTSNPN and CDR2 SVGIG come from the germline V gene (reference sequence). This CDR3 has 13 residues. The V gene end was trimmed by 5 bases and the J gene end by 4 bases; junction bases not matched to a gene: 1. The DNA for the CDR3 is TGTGCCTGGGGGGACAGGGGTAATGAAAAACTGTTTTTT. This translates into CAWGDRGNEKLFF.

Of note for this clone: Within the sample, other DNA sequences also encode this same CDR3. J is TRBJ1-2 and V is TRBV7-2, with 7 bases identical to TRBD1. The germline V gene encodes CDR1 SGHTA and CDR2 FQGNSA. The CDR3 is made up of 13 amino acids. With V trimmed by 2 bases and J by 3 bases, 0 bases remained unmatched. The CDR3 coding sequence is TGTGCCAGCAGCTTACAGGGGGACTATGGCTACACCTTC. Protein product: CASSLQGDYGYTF.

The chain employs TRBV5-1 and TRBJ2-7, with TRBD2 identical over 8 bases. Germline lookup yields CDR1 SGHRS and CDR2 YFSETQ. V gave up 4 bases and J gave up 2 bases; unmatched junction bases: 8. The CDR3 loop spans 15 amino acids. The CDR3 bases are TGCGCCAGCAGCGTGACTAGCGTTGGAACCTACGAGCAGTACTTC. Protein product: CASSVTSVGTYEQYF.

This clone has just one count. The rearrangement uses TRBV18 and TRBJ1-1; a possible D gene is TRBD1 (6 bases). Germline CDR1 and CDR2: KGHSH and LQKENI. The length of the CDR3 is 14 residues. V was shortened by 5 bases and J by 0 bases, with 10 bases between the two germline ends. CDR3 residues: CASSATGLNTEAFF. The CDR3 region has the DNA TGTGCCAGCTCAGCAACAGGGTTGAACACTGAAGCTTTCTTT.

The chain joins TRBV6-2 or TRBV6-3 to TRBJ1-4; 9 bases match TRBD1. Unmatched junction bases numbered 3, after V lost 2 bases and J lost 5 bases. The CDR3 runs 15 residues. Germline-derived CDR1 and CDR2 are MNHEY and SVGEGT. Here the CDR3 reads CASSYGGTGNEKLFF. In nucleotides, the CDR3 is TGTGCCAGCAGTTACGGAGGGACAGGGAATGAAAAACTGTTTTTT.

The chain couples TRBV5-4 to TRBJ1-2; D is perhaps TRBD1 (6 bases). Trimming pared 6 bases from V and 5 bases from J, leaving 11 bases between. The V gene's germline CDR1 is SGHNT and CDR2 YYREEE (reference sequence). This CDR3 has 12 residues. The CDR3 reads CASNSGQYGYTF. CDR3 DNA: TGTGCCAGCAACTCCGGACAGTATGGCTACACCTTC.

The V gene is TRBV6-5, the J gene TRBJ1-2; weak D call: TRBD1 (5 bases). The V and J ends lost 2 bases and 5 bases respectively, with 12 bases between them. Germline V CDR1 and CDR2: MNHEY, SVGAGI. There are 14 residues in the CDR3. In DNA, the CDR3 is TGTGCCAGCAGTTACGGGCAGGGTACTTATGGCTACACCTTC. Translating it yields CASSYGQGTYGYTF.

The J gene is TRBJ1-1, the V gene TRBV5-1, with 8 bases matching TRBD1. CDR1 is SGHRS, CDR2 YFSETQ, per germline. J was trimmed by 5 bases and V by 0 bases; bases with no gene match: 3. The CDR3 totals 14 residues. CDR3 loop: CASSLGRQGTEAFF. DNA of the CDR3: TGCGCCAGCAGCTTGGGTCGACAGGGGACTGAAGCTTTCTTT. Using reference TRBV5-1 and TRBJ1-1 for the parts outside the CDR3, the full variable domain is KAGVTQTPRYLIKTRGQQVTLSCSPISGHRSVSWYQQTPGQGLQFLFEYFSETQRNKGNFPGRFSGRQFSNSRSEMNVSTLELGDSALYLCASSLGRQGTEAFFGQGTRLTVV.

The chain couples TRBV9 to TRBJ2-7; 7 nucleotides line up with TRBD2. CDR3 length equals 15 residues. V shed 2 bases and J 2 bases; nucleotides not matched to a gene: 7. From germline, CDR1 is SGDLS and CDR2 YYNGEE. The CDR3: CASSVTPSGTYEQYF. As DNA, the CDR3 is TGTGCCAGCAGCGTGACCCCCAGCGGGACCTACGAGCAGTACTTC.